This TCR beta chain was profiled in a study of cytomegalovirus exposure and HLA in healthy donors. PCR involved 60 Vbeta and 13 Jbeta primers. TCRdb's table, derived via immunoSEQ multiplex PCR, lists solely in-frame clones and lacks some. Seen here are more than 95,000 clones, around four fifths observed once, and the top ten hold roughly 8.6%. This clone was seen a few times. This receptor was identified in a woman in her forties in good health and CMV-seropositive. Material: PBMCs.

The CDR3 is CSVALAGAISYEQYF. CDR3 coding DNA: TGCAGCGTAGCCCTAGCGGGCGCTATTTCCTACGAGCAGTACTTC. V usage is TRBV29-1 and J usage is TRBJ2-7, with 8 bases that match TRBD2. The CDR3 has 15 residues. Unmatched junction bases numbered 11, after V lost 6 bases and J lost 1 base. CDR1 and CDR2 from the germline V gene are SQVTM and ANQGSEA.